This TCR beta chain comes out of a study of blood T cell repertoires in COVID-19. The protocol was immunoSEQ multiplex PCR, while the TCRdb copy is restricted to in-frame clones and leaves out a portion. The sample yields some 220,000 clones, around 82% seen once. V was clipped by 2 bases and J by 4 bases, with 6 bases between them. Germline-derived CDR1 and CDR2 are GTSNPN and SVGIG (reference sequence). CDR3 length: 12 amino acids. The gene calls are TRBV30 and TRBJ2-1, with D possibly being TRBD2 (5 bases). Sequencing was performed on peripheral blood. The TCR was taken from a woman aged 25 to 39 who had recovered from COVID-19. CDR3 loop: CAWSRGYNEQFF. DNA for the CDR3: TGTGCCTGGAGTCGGGGATACAATGAGCAGTTCTTC.